This T cell receptor (beta chain) emerged from a study of T cell repertoires in cytomegalovirus infection. The V end was cut by 2 bases, the J end by 4 bases, with 12 bases between. The CDR3 has 15 residues. This clonotype was detected only a few times. TCRdb redid the calling of the reads with MiXCR, one entry per CDR3 protein. The sample yields about 240,000 distinct CDR3 sequences, roughly 12% seen once. The source of this sequence is a human donor in good health (CMV status not recorded). Some clones in this sample may be carry-over from other donors' samples. This sequence joins TRBV23-1 and TRBJ1-5; D is ambiguous. TRBV23-1 is known as an ORF, though its function is uncertain. Sequencing was done on a sample of PBMCs. CDR3 DNA sequence: TGCGCCAGCAGTCAAAAAACAGACTTAAATCAGCCCCAGCATTTT. This translates into CASSQKTDLNQPQHF.